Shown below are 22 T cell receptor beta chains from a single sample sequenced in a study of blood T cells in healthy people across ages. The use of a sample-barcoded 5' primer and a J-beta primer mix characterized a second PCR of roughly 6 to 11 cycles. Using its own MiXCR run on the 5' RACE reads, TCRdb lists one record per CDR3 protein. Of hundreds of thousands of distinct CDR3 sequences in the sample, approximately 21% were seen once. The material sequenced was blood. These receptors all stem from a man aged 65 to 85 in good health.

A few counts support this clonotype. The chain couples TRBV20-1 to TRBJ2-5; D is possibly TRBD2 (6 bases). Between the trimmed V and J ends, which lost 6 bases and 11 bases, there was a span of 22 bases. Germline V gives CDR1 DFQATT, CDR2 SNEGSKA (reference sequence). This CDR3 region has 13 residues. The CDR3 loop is CSAPSVATGEQYF. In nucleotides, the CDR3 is TGCAGTGCCCCGTCGGTGGCTACGGGGGAGCAGTACTTC.

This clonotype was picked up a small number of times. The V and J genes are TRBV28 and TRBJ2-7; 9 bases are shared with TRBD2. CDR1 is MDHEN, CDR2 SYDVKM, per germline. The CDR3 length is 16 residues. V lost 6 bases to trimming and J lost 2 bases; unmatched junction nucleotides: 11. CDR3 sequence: CASSRRGLAQTYEQYF. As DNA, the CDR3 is TGTGCCAGCAGCAGACGGGGACTAGCCCAGACCTACGAGCAGTACTTC.

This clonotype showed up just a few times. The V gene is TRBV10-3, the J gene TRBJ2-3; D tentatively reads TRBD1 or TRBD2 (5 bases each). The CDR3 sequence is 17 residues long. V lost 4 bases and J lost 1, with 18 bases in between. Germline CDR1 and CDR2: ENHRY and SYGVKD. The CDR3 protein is CAISGGTLGDGTDTQYF. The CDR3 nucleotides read TGTGCCATCAGTGGGGGGACGCTAGGAGATGGCACAGATACGCAGTATTTT.

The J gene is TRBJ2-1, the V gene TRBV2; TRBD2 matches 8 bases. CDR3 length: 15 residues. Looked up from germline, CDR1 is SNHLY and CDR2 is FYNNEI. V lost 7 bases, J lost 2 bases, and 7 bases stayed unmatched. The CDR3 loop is CASNVGSGTYNEQFF. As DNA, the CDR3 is TGTGCCAGCAATGTGGGTAGCGGGACCTACAATGAGCAGTTCTTC.

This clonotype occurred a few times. As DNA, the CDR3 is TGTGCCACCCCCGATCAGCCGGGCATCATTCAGTACTTC. It encodes CATPDQPGIIQYF. This chain connects TRBV24-1 to TRBJ2-4; D gene unclear. CDR1 and CDR2 from the germline V gene are KGHDR and SFDVKD. This CDR3 is built from 13 residues. V lost 9 bases and J lost 9, with 17 bases in between.

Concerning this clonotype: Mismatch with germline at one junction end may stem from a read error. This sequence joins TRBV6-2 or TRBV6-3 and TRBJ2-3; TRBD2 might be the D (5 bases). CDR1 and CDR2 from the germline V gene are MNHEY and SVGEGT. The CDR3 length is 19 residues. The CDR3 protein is CASSSATGSEEYRTDTQYF. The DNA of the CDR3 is TGTGCCAGCAGTTCCGCGACGGGGTCAGAGGAATACCGCACAGATACACAGTATTTT.

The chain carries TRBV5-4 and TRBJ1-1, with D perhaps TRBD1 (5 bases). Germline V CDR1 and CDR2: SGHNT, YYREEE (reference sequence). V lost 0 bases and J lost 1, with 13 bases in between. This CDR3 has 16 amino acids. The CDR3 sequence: CASSLGTKKRNTEAFF. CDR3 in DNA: TGTGCCAGCAGCTTGGGGACAAAGAAAAGGAACACTGAAGCTTTCTTT.

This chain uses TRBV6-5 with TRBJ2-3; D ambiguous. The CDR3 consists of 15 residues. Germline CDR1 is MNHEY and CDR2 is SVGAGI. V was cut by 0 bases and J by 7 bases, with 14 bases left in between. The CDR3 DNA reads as TGTGCCAGCAGTTACTCAGGCGTGCTCGGCTATACGCAGTATTTT. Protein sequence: CASSYSGVLGYTQYF.

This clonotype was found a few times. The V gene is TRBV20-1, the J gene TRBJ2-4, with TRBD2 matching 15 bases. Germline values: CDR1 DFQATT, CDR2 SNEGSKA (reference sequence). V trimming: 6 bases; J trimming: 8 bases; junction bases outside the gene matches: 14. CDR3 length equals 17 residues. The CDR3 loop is CSASSRTSGRATDIQYF. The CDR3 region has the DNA TGCAGTGCCAGCTCGCGGACTAGCGGGAGGGCCACTGACATTCAGTACTTC.

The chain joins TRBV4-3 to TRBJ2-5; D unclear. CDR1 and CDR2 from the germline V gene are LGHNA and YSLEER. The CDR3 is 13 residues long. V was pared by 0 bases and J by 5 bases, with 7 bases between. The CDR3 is CASSQEKTETQYF. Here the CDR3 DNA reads TGCGCCAGCAGCCAAGAAAAAACGGAGACCCAGTACTTC.

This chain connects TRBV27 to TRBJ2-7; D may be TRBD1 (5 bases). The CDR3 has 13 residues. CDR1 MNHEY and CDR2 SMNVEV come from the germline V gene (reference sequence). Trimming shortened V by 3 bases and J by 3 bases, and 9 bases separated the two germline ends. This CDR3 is CASSFQDSYEQYF. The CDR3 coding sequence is TGTGCCAGCAGTTTCCAAGACAGCTACGAGCAGTACTTC.

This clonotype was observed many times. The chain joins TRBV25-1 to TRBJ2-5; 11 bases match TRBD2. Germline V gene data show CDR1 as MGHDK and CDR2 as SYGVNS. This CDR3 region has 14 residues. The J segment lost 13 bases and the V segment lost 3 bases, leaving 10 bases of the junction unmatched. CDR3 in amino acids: CASSDPVTSGTWYF. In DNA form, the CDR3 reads TGTGCCAGCAGTGACCCCGTGACTAGCGGGACCTGGTACTTC.

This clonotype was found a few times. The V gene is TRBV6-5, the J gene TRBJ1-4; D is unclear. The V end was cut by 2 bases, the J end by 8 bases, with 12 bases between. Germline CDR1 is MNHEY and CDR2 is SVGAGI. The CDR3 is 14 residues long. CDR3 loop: CASSYRAGREKLFF. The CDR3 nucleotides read TGTGCCAGCAGTTACAGAGCGGGGAGGGAAAAACTGTTTTTT.

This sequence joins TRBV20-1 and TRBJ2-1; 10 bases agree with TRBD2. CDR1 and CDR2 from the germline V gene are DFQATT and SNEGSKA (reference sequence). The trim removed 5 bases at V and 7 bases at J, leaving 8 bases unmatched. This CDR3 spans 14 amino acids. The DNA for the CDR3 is TGCAGTGCTTACACAGCGGGAGGGAGGAATGAGCAGTTCTTC. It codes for CSAYTAGGRNEQFF.

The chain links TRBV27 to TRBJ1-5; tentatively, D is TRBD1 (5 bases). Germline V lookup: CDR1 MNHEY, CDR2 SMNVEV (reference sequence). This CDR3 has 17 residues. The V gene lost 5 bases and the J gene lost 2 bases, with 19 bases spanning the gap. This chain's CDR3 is CASSSRDSPRGNQPQHF. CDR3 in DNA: TGTGCCAGCAGTAGCCGGGACTCCCCCCGGGGCAATCAGCCCCAGCATTTT.

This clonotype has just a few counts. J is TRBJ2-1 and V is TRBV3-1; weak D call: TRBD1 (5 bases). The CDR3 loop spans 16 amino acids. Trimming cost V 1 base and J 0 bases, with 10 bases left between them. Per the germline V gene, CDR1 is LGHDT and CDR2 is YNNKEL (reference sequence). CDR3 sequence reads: CASSQVKGISYNEQFF. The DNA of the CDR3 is TGTGCCAGCAGCCAAGTAAAGGGGATCTCCTACAATGAGCAGTTCTTC.

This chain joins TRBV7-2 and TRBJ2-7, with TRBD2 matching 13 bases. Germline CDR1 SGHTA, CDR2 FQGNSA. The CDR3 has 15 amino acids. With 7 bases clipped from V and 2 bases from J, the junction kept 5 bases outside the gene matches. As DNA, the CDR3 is TGTGCCAGCACCCCACTAGCGGGAGGGGCCTACGAGCAGTACTTC. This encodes CASTPLAGGAYEQYF.

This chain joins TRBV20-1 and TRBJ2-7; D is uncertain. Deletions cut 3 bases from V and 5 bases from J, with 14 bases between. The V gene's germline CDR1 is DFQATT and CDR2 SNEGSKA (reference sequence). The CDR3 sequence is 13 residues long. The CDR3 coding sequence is TGCAGTGCTAGGCCGGCAGGCAGAAACGAGCAGTACTTC. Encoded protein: CSARPAGRNEQYF.

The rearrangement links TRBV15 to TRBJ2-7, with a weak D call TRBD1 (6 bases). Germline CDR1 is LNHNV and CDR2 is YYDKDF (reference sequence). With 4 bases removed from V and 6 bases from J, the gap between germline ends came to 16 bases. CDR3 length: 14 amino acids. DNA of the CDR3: TGTGCCACCAGCAAAGATACCGTCAGGGGCGAGCAGTACTTC. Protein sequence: CATSKDTVRGEQYF.

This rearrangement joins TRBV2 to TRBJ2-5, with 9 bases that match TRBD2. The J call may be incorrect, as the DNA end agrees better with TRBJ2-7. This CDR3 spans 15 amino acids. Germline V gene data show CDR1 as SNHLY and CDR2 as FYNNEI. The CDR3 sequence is CASSEGSGSFYEQYF. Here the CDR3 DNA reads TGTGCCAGCAGTGAGGGTAGCGGGAGCTTCTACGAGCAGTACTTC.

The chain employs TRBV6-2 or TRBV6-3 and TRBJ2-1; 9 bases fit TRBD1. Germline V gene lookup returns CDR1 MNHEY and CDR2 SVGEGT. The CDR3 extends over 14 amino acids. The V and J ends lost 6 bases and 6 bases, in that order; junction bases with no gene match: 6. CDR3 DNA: TGTGCCAGCAGGTTTGGGACAGGGCTCAATGAGCAGTTCTTC. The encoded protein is CASRFGTGLNEQFF.

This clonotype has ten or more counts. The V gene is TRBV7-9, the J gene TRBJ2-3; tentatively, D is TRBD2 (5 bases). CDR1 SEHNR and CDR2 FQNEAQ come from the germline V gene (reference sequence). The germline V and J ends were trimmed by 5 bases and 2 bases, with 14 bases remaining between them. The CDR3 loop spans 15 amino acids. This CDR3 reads CASSRTRRDTDTQYF. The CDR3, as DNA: TGTGCCAGCAGCCGAACCAGACGGGACACAGATACGCAGTATTTT.